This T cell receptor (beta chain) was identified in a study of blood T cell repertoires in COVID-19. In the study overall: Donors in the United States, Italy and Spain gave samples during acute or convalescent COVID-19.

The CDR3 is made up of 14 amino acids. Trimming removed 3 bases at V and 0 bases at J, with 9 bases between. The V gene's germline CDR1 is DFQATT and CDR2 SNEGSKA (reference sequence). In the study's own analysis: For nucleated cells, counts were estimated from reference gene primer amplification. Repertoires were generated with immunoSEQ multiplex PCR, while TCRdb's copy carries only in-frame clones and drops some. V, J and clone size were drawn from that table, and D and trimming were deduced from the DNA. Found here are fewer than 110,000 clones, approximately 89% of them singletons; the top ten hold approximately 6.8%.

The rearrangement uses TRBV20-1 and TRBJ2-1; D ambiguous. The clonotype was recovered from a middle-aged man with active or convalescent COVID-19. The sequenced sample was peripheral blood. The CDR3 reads CSASALSSYNEQFF. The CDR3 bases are TGCAGTGCTAGTGCGCTGAGCTCCTACAATGAGCAGTTCTTC.